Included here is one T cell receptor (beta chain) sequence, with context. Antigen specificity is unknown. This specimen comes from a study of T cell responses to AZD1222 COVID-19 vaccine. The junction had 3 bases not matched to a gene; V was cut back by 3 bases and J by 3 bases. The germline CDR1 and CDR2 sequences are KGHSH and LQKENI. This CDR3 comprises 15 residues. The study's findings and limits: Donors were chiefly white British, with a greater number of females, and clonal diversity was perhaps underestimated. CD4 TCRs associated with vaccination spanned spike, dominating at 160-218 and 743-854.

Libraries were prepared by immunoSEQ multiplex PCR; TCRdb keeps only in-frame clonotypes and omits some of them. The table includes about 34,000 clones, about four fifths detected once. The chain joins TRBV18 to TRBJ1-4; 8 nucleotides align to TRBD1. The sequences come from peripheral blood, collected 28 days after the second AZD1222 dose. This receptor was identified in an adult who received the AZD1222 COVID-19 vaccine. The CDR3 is CASSPGQGPNEKLFF. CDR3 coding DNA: TGTGCCAGCTCACCTGGACAGGGACCTAATGAAAAACTGTTTTTT.